A single T cell receptor (beta chain) is shown here with its context. Its antigen is unidentified. These data come from a study of cytomegalovirus exposure and HLA in healthy donors. After removal of 3 bases from V and 5 bases from J, the junction contained 0 bases not matched to a gene. This CDR3 is built from 13 residues. The germline gives CDR1 LNHDA, CDR2 SQIVND (reference sequence). Study-wide results and caveats: A missense DCLRE1C variant was associated with V- and J-gene trimming of TCR beta chains in a later analysis, and an independent cohort replicated the association. Sequencing likely generated an artifact that appeared as a cluster of highly shared sequence variants.

Donors sampled were nominally healthy, though unrecorded immune exposures were likely. PCR employed 60 Vbeta and 13 Jbeta primers. The protocol was immunoSEQ multiplex PCR, while the TCRdb copy is restricted to in-frame clones and leaves out a portion. The table lists about 150,000 clones, approximately 84% of them singletons, with roughly 2.3% in the top ten. Input material: PBMCs. V usage is TRBV19 and J usage is TRBJ2-5; 10 bases are shared with TRBD1. The sequence came from a woman aged 18-29 years in good health and CMV-seronegative. The DNA for the CDR3 is TGTGCCAGTAGTATGGACAGGGGGGAGACCCAGTACTTC. Amino acids: CASSMDRGETQYF.